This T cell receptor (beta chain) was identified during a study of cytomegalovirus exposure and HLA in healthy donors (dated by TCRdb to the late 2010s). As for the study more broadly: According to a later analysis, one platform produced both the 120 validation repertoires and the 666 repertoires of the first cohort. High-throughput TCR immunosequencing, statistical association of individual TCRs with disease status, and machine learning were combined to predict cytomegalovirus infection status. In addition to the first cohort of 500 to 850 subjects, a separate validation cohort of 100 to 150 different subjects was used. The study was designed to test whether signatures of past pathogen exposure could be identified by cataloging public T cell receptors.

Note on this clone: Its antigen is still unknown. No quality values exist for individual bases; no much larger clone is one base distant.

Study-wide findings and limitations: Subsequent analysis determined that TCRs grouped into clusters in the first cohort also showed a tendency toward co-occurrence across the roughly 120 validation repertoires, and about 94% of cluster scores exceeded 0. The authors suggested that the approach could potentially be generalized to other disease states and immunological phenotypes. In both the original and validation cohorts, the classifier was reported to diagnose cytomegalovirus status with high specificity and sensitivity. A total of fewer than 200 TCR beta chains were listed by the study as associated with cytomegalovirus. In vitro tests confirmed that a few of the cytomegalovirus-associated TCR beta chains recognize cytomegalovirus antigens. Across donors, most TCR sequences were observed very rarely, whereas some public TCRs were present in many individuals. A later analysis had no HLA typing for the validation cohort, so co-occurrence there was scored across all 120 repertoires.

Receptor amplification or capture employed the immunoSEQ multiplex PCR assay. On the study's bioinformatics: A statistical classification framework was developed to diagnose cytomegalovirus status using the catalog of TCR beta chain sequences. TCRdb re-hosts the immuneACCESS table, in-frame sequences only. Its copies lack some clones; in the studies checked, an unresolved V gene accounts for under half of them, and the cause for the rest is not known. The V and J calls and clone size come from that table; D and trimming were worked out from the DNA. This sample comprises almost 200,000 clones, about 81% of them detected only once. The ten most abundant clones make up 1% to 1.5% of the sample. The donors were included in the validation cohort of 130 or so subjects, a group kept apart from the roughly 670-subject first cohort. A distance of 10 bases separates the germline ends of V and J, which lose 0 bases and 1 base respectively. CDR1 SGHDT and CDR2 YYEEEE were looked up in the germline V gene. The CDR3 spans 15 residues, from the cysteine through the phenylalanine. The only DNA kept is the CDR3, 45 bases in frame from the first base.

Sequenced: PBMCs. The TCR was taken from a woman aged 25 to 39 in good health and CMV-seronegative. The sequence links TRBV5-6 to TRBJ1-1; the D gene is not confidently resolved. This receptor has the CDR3 CASSLVPSPNTEAFF. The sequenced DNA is TGTGCCAGCAGCTTGGTACCGAGTCCGAACACTGAAGCTTTCTTT.